The clone carrying this T cell receptor (beta chain) was recorded a few times. What it recognizes is unknown. Libraries for TCRalpha and TCRbeta carried sample barcodes and unique molecular identifiers via 5'RACE. MiXCR was run by TCRdb on the 5' RACE reads, yielding one entry per CDR3 protein. The sample has around 500,000 distinct CDR3 sequences; over 15% are singletons. Deletions cut 6 bases from V and 4 bases from J, with 12 bases between. This CDR3 spans 14 amino acids. Germline-derived CDR1 and CDR2 are MNHEY and SVGAGI. This entry is derived from a study of T-cell memory formation after mild COVID-19. Study observations and caveats: Some clones that responded were present in memory (sampled pre-infection), which suggests cross-reactive memory joined.

The sample comprised PBMCs or a T cell subset sorted from them (not recorded which). The V gene is TRBV6-5, the J gene TRBJ1-4; tentative D call: TRBD1 (6 bases). The sequence derives from an adult woman who had mild COVID-19 (a few samples of this study predate the infection). Cell type and time point are not known. Here the CDR3 reads CASRDGGHNEKLFF. DNA for the CDR3: TGTGCCAGCAGGGATGGGGGCCATAATGAAAAACTGTTTTTT.